The entry below gives a single T cell receptor (beta chain) sequence along with its context. This sample stems from a study of blood T cell repertoires in COVID-19. Across the whole study: Specimens from acute and convalescent COVID-19 originated in the United States, Italy and Spain.

Method: immunoSEQ multiplex PCR; TCRdb's copy keeps in-frame clones and lacks some. The table includes some 250,000 clones, 70% to 90% detected once. This CDR3 has 15 residues. V gave up 8 bases and J gave up 6 bases, with 20 bases separating them. Germline V gene sequence: CDR1 LGHNA, CDR2 YSLEER. This TCR derives from a human donor in a cohort sampled during active COVID-19. The gene calls are TRBV4-3 and TRBJ2-1; tentative D call: TRBD1 (6 bases). Sequences were obtained from peripheral blood. Here the CDR3 reads CASGTPGTSSNEQFF. CDR3 coding DNA: TGCGCCAGCGGTACTCCCGGGACAAGCAGCAATGAGCAGTTCTTC.